A single sample is the source of the 22 T cell receptor beta chains below, sequenced in a study of blood T cell repertoires in COVID-19. Assay: immunoSEQ multiplex PCR; the TCRdb copy retains only in-frame clones and omits some. The sample lists roughly 220,000 clones, 81% occurring once. Source material: peripheral blood. The receptor set was obtained from a woman of 80 years or more with COVID-19, enrolled during active disease.

This clone was seen just once. The chain joins TRBV5-6 to TRBJ2-7; a possible D gene is TRBD2 (6 bases). The ends were cut back, 2 bases at V and 1 base at J, with 10 bases in the middle. The CDR3 totals 14 residues. CDR1 and CDR2 from the germline V gene are SGHDT and YYEEEE. CDR3 amino acids: CASSLGGNSYEQYF. Written as DNA, the CDR3 is TGTGCCAGCAGCTTAGGAGGGAATTCCTACGAGCAGTACTTC.

About this clone itself: A junction end diverges from the germline sequence, so it may reflect a read error. CDR3 region: CASSQVGVTSPNEQFF. CDR3 nucleotides: TGTGCTAGCAGCCAAGTAGGGGTGACTAGCCCCAATGAGCAGTTCTTC. The chain links TRBV7-7 to TRBJ2-1, with 7 positions matching TRBD2. Germline CDR1 and CDR2: SSHAT and FNYEAQ (reference sequence). This CDR3 is built from 16 residues.

The rearrangement joins TRBV7-3 to TRBJ2-7; the match to TRBD1 covers 7 bases. From germline, CDR1 is SGHTA and CDR2 FQGTGA. Trimming cost V 5 bases and J 7 bases; bases outside gene matches: 5. This CDR3 is 12 amino acids long. The CDR3 sequence is CASSPTGEEQYF. CDR3 coding DNA: TGTGCCAGCAGCCCCACAGGGGAGGAGCAGTACTTC.

V gene TRBV30 combines with J gene TRBJ2-3, with 11 bases identical to TRBD2. The J segment lost 6 bases and the V segment lost 3 bases, leaving 5 bases of the junction unmatched. The CDR3 contains 14 residues. CDR1 and CDR2 (germline): GTSNPN, SVGIG (reference sequence). CDR3 bases: TGTGCCTGGAGAACTAGCGGGAGTCGCGATACGCAGTATTTT. Amino acids: CAWRTSGSRDTQYF.

The chain links TRBV2 to TRBJ2-2, with a tentative D call TRBD2 (5 bases). This CDR3 has 12 residues. V was clipped by 5 bases and J by 7 bases, with 8 bases between them. CDR1 and CDR2 from the germline V gene are SNHLY and FYNNEI. The CDR3, as DNA: TGTGCCAGCAGTCTAGCCGTCGGGGAGCTGTTTTTT. Its protein is CASSLAVGELFF.

V usage is TRBV13 and J usage is TRBJ2-2; D is ambiguous. The CDR3 spans 16 residues. Trimming cost V 0 bases and J 1 base, with 9 bases left between them. Germline V gene data show CDR1 as PRHDT and CDR2 as FYEKMQ (reference sequence). Written as DNA, the CDR3 is TGTGCCAGCAGCTTAGGGGCAGGCTGGAACACCGGGGAGCTGTTTTTT. Translating it yields CASSLGAGWNTGELFF.

This clone was observed a handful of times. The chain joins TRBV3-1 (or the pseudogene TRBV3-2) to TRBJ1-5; no definite D call. Germline lookup yields CDR1 LGHDT and CDR2 YNNKEL (reference sequence). The V end lost 4 bases, the J end lost 7 bases, and 17 bases lay between the germline ends. CDR3 length equals 15 residues. The DNA for the CDR3 is TGTGCCAGCAGCCCCCGAGGAGGGCTCGGACAGCCCCAGCATTTT. Amino acids: CASSPRGGLGQPQHF.

CDR3 in DNA: TGTGCCAGCAGCTTAAGCGGGAGGGCTGGTGAGCAGTTCTTC. It specifies CASSLSGRAGEQFF. This chain uses TRBV7-2 with TRBJ2-1; 10 bases are a match to TRBD2. The CDR3 has 14 residues. V trimming: 2 bases; J trimming: 9 bases; junction bases outside the gene matches: 4. Germline V CDR1 and CDR2: SGHTA, FQGNSA.

This clone appeared a few times. The genes are TRBV28 and TRBJ1-5, with a weak D call TRBD1 (6 bases). Germline V CDR1 and CDR2: MDHEN, SYDVKM. This CDR3 is 17 amino acids long. The ends were cut back, 4 bases at V and 2 bases at J, with 18 bases in the middle. The CDR3 protein is CASSSQGGAPGNQPQHF. CDR3 nucleotides: TGTGCCAGCAGTTCCCAAGGGGGGGCGCCGGGCAATCAGCCCCAGCATTTT. Variable domain in full (rest from reference TRBV28 and TRBJ1-5): DVKVTQSSRYLVKRTGEKVFLECVQDMDHENMFWYRQDPGLGLRLIYFSYDVKMKEKGDIPEGYSVSREKKERFSLILESASTNQTSMYLCASSSQGGAPGNQPQHFGDGTRLSIL.

For the CDR3, the DNA is TGTGCCTGGAGTAGGGGCGGCCTCGAGAACACTGAAGCTTTCTTT. It codes for CAWSRGGLENTEAFF. The gene calls are TRBV30 and TRBJ1-1, with D maybe TRBD1 (5 bases). V lost 2 bases and J lost 1, with 14 bases in between. CDR1 and CDR2 (germline): GTSNPN, SVGIG (reference sequence). The CDR3 covers 15 residues.

The chain employs TRBV7-8 and TRBJ1-1, with 7 nucleotides matching TRBD1. Germline trimming cut 5 bases from V and 1 base from J; bases unmatched to any gene: 31. This CDR3 spans 23 amino acids. CDR1 SGHVS and CDR2 FQNEAQ come from the germline V gene. The CDR3 loop reads CASSPTHRQGIRENGEENTEAFF. The CDR3 nucleotides are TGTGCCAGCAGCCCGACCCACCGACAGGGAATAAGGGAGAACGGAGAGGAGAACACTGAAGCTTTCTTT.

This chain joins TRBV2 and TRBJ2-3; TRBD2 matches 9 bases. V lost 7 bases and J lost 1; bases outside the gene matches: 9. The CDR3 has 16 amino acids. The germline V gene encodes CDR1 SNHLY and CDR2 FYNNEI. The CDR3 DNA reads as TGTGCCAGCATCGCGGGCGGGAGGGCCCGCACAGATACGCAGTATTTT. Translated, it gives CASIAGGRARTDTQYF.

The V gene is TRBV7-2, the J gene TRBJ2-5; 7 positions agree with TRBD1. V lost 3 bases, J lost 2 bases, and 6 bases stayed unmatched. The CDR3 loop spans 15 amino acids. The germline CDR1 and CDR2 sequences are SGHTA and FQGNSA. The CDR3 DNA reads as TGTGCCAGCAGCTTTGGGACAGCTATACAAGAGACCCAGTACTTC. Encoded protein: CASSFGTAIQETQYF.

V usage is TRBV24-1 and J usage is TRBJ2-1; 7 bases fit TRBD1. This CDR3 has 17 residues. The V segment lost 4 bases and the J segment 0 bases; nucleotides outside the gene matches: 8. Looked up from germline, CDR1 is KGHDR and CDR2 is SFDVKD. CDR3 bases: TGTGCCACCAGTGACCCTAGTACAGGGGTCTCCTACAATGAGCAGTTCTTC. Translation: CATSDPSTGVSYNEQFF.

The table lists this clone with a few counts. The V gene is TRBV27, the J gene TRBJ2-6; D remains ambiguous. Germline V gene data show CDR1 as MNHEY and CDR2 as SMNVEV (reference sequence). This CDR3 contains 17 residues. Trimming left V 2 bases short and J 0 bases short, with 11 bases between. DNA of the CDR3: TGTGCCAGCAGTTTAGTGGCAGCGTCCTCTGGGGCCAACGTCCTGACTTTC. This translates into CASSLVAASSGANVLTF.

The V gene is TRBV7-3, the J gene TRBJ1-4; perhaps TRBD1 as D (5 bases). The CDR3 length is 15 residues. Trimming cost V 2 bases and J 5 bases, with 12 bases left between them. CDR1 and CDR2 from the germline V gene are SGHTA and FQGTGA. The CDR3 DNA follows: TGTGCCAGCAGCTTACTAGGGGTAAAGAATGAAAAACTGTTTTTT. Translated, it gives CASSLLGVKNEKLFF.

The genes are TRBV29-1 and TRBJ1-1, with D possibly being TRBD1 (5 bases). The V end lost 8 bases, the J end lost 2 bases, and 24 bases lay between the germline ends. The germline gives CDR1 SQVTM, CDR2 ANQGSEA. The CDR3 length is 16 residues. This CDR3 is CSLRQTEPFRNTEAFF. Written as DNA, the CDR3 is TGCAGCTTACGGCAGACAGAACCTTTCCGTAACACTGAAGCTTTCTTT.

The chain joins TRBV27 to TRBJ2-3, with D possibly matching TRBD2 (7 bases). V shed 6 bases and J shed 2 bases, with 21 bases lying between them. There are 17 residues in the CDR3. The germline V gene encodes CDR1 MNHEY and CDR2 SMNVEV (reference sequence). CDR3 sequence: CASSIGGASLLTDTQYF. DNA for the CDR3: TGTGCCAGCAGCATAGGGGGGGCCTCCTTACTCACAGATACGCAGTATTTT.

This clone is a singleton in its sample. The chain is built from TRBV13 and TRBJ1-1; a possible D gene is TRBD1 (6 bases). Trimming cost V 5 bases and J 5 bases, with 15 bases left between them. Germline V gives CDR1 PRHDT, CDR2 FYEKMQ (reference sequence). CDR3 length: 14 amino acids. The CDR3, as DNA: TGTGCCAGCAGCCCCTTAGGGGGAAGTACTGAAGCTTTCTTT. Its translation: CASSPLGGSTEAFF.

V and J are TRBV2 and TRBJ2-5; 8 nucleotides agree with TRBD2. The V gene end was trimmed by 6 bases and the J gene end by 1 base; junction bases not matched to a gene: 10. In germline, CDR1 is SNHLY, CDR2 FYNNEI. The CDR3 sequence is 16 residues long. The CDR3 reads CASREQGLAIQETQYF. The CDR3 region has the DNA TGTGCCAGCAGAGAACAAGGACTAGCTATCCAAGAGACCCAGTACTTC.

This clone was seen once. The chain joins TRBV4-1 to TRBJ2-1, with D possibly being TRBD2 (6 bases). V was trimmed by 6 bases and J by 7 bases, leaving 16 bases between them. The CDR3 is made up of 14 amino acids. Germline V gives CDR1 MGHRA, CDR2 YSYEKL. This CDR3 is CASSRETVYNEQFF. CDR3 coding DNA: TGCGCCAGCAGTCGGGAGACGGTTTATAATGAGCAGTTCTTC.

The sample holds a few counts of this clone. The chain recombines TRBV25-1 with TRBJ1-5; TRBD1 is a possible D gene (5 bases). The CDR3 extends over 14 amino acids. Trimming removed 2 bases at V and 4 bases at J, with 9 bases between. From germline, CDR1 is MGHDK and CDR2 SYGVNS. The DNA of the CDR3 is TGTGCCAGCAGTGAAGTCGGGGGGAATCAGCCCCAGCATTTT. Its protein product is CASSEVGGNQPQHF.